This T cell receptor (beta chain) derives from a study of control samples from healthy donors and cancer patients (dated by TCRdb to the early 2020s). The CDR3 goes from the cysteine to the phenylalanine over 15 residues. Kept here is only the CDR3 DNA, which spans 45 bases and is read in frame from base 1. As encoded in the germline V gene, CDR1 is SGHAT while CDR2 is FQNNGV. V sheds 3 bases and J sheds 9 bases, leaving 18 bases between their ends. This clone was recorded a few times. It lacks a known antigen. Base qualities were left out, and no much larger clone turns up one base away. The library was built by means of the immunoSEQ multiplex PCR assay. TCRdb carries this immuneACCESS record with in-frame sequences only. Its versions omit some clonotypes, under half of them owing to an unresolved V gene in the studies checked, with the rest unexplained. In this sample the table shows some 120,000 clones, 70% to 90% of which occur a single time. The ten most abundant clones make up over 2.5% of the sample.

The clonotype comes from a man in his 60s in good health. Material: blood. The rearranged segments are TRBV11-2 and TRBJ2-1, with the D segment identity uncertain. The CDR3 is CASSFRTPPGAEQFF. The DNA sequence is TGTGCCAGCAGCTTTCGAACCCCTCCTGGCGCTGAGCAGTTCTTC.